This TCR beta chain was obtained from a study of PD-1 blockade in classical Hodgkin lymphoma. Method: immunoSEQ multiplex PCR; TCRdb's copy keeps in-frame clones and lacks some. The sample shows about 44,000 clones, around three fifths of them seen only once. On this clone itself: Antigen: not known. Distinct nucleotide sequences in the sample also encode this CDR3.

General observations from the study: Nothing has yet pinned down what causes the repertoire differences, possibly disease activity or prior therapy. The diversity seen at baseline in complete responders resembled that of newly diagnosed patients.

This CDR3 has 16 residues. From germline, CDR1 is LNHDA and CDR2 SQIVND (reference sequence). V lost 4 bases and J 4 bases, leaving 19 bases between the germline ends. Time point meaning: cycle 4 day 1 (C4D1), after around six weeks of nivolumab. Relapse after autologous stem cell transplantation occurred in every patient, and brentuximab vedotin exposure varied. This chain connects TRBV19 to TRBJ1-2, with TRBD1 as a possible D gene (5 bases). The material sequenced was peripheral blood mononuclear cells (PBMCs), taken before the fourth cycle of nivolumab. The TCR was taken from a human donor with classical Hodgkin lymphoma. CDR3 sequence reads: CASSTSRDDYFYGYTF. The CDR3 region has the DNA TGTGCCAGTAGTACGTCACGGGACGATTACTTCTATGGCTACACCTTC. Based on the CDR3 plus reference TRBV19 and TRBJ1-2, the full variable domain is DGGITQSPKYLFRKEGQNVTLSCEQNLNHDAMYWYRQDPGQGLRLIYYSQIVNDFQKGDIAEGYSVSREKKESFPLTVTSAQKNPTAFYLCASSTSRDDYFYGYTFGSGTRLTVV.